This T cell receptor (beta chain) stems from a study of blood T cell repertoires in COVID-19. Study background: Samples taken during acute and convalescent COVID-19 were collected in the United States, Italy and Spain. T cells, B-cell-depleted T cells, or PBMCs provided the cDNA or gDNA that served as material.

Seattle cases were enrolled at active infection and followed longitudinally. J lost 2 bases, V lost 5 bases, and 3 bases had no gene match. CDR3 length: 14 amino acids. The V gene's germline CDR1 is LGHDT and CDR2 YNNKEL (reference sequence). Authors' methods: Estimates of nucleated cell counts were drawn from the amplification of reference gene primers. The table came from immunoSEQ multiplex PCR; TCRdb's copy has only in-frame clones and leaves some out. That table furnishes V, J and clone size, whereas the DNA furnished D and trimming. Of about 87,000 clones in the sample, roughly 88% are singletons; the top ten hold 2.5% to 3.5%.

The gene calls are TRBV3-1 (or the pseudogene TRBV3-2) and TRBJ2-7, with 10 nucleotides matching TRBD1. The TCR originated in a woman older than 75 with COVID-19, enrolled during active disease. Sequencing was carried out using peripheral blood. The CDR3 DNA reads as TGTGCCAGCAGCTCGGGGACAGGGGCCTACGAGCAGTACTTC. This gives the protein CASSSGTGAYEQYF.